The 11 T cell receptor beta chains given below trace back to one sample, sequenced in a study of shared clonotypes between healthy human individuals. Produced via immunoSEQ multiplex PCR; TCRdb's table is partial and in-frame only. The sample lists about 2.1 million clones, around 93% seen once, with more than 1.5% in the top ten. Naive CD8 cells comprised CD45RO-negative, CCR7-positively selected cells, excluding terminally differentiated effector memory CD45RA+ cells. The sample consisted of naive CD8+ T cells from PBMCs. These receptors were obtained from a man in his late teens or twenties in good health. Some clones in this sample may be carry-over from other donors' samples.

The V and J genes are TRBV27 and TRBJ1-4; TRBD1 aligns across 8 bases. Trimming cost V 9 bases and J 3 bases; bases outside gene matches: 6. Germline lookup yields CDR1 MNHEY and CDR2 SMNVEV (reference sequence). CDR3 size: 14 residues. DNA of the CDR3: TGTGCCAGTTCGACAGGGGCCTCTAATGAAAAACTGTTTTTT. Amino acids: CASSTGASNEKLFF.

This chain connects TRBV27 to TRBJ2-2; D remains ambiguous. The CDR3 contains 15 residues. Germline-derived CDR1 and CDR2 are MNHEY and SMNVEV (reference sequence). Trimming removed 7 bases from V and 2 bases from J, with 14 bases in between. The DNA for the CDR3 is TGTGCCAGCAACGACCGTCCGGCAAACACCGGGGAGCTGTTTTTT. Translated: CASNDRPANTGELFF.

As regards this clone: Other DNA variants within this sample encode the same CDR3. The chain links TRBV9 to TRBJ2-7; D not resolved. This CDR3 contains 15 residues. The V and J ends lost 0 bases and 1 base respectively, with 11 bases between them. Germline-derived CDR1 and CDR2 are SGDLS and YYNGEE. The CDR3 nucleotides are TGTGCCAGCAGCGTAGGGACCTCACCTTCCTACGAGCAGTACTTC. It yields the protein CASSVGTSPSYEQYF. The variable domain in full, completed from reference TRBV9 and TRBJ2-7, reads DSGVTQTPKHLITATGQRVTLRCSPRSGDLSVYWYQQSLDQGLQFLIQYYNGEERAKGNILERFSAQQFPDLHSELNLSSLELGDSALYFCASSVGTSPSYEQYFGPGTRLTVT.

This clone has only one observation. The chain combines TRBV19 with TRBJ2-2; TRBD2 matches at 8 bases. The V gene end was trimmed by 9 bases and the J gene end by 1 base; junction bases not matched to a gene: 4. CDR1 and CDR2 (germline): LNHDA, SQIVND (reference sequence). This CDR3 has 14 amino acids. CDR3 nucleotides: TGTGCCAGCATGCGGGAGGAGAACACCGGGGAGCTGTTTTTT. It codes for CASMREENTGELFF.

This clone was recorded once. The chain couples TRBV5-8 to TRBJ2-7; TRBD1 is a possible D gene (6 bases). V lost 3 bases to trimming and J lost 6 bases, with 13 bases between them. The V gene's germline CDR1 is SGHTS and CDR2 YDEGEE. The CDR3 totals 13 residues. The CDR3, as DNA: TGTGCCAGCAGCTCTGGACAGCCGCGCGAGCAGTACTTC. This encodes CASSSGQPREQYF.

DNA of the CDR3: TGTGCCAGCAGTTCCCCGGGACTAGCAAGGGACATTCAGTACTTC. Translating it yields CASSSPGLARDIQYF. The V call is TRBV6-5, the J call TRBJ2-4, with 9 nucleotides matching TRBD2. After removal of 4 bases from V and 8 bases from J, the junction contained 9 bases not matched to a gene. The CDR3 is 15 amino acids. Per germline, CDR1 MNHEY and CDR2 SVGAGI.

The CDR3 nucleotides read TGTGCCAGCCGGCCCCCCGCGGACAGGGGGTTCTACGAGCAGTACTTC. It translates to CASRPPADRGFYEQYF. The chain recombines TRBV21-1 with TRBJ2-7; the table's D gene call, TRBD1, was not cross checked with the DNA. TRBV21-1 is assigned pseudogene status. The CDR3 spans 16 residues.

The rearrangement joins TRBV7-2 to TRBJ2-7; D is unresolved. This CDR3 spans 14 amino acids. Trimming removed 1 base at V and 2 bases at J, with 9 bases between. Germline loops: CDR1 SGHTA, CDR2 FQGNSA. CDR3 sequence (DNA): TGTGCCAGCAGCTTAGTGGCGGATGCCTACGAGCAGTACTTC. Residues: CASSLVADAYEQYF.

The V call is TRBV11-2, the J call TRBJ2-7; 10 bases match TRBD2. J gave up 4 bases and V 2 bases, and 2 bases lay outside the gene matches. This CDR3 has 14 residues. Germline V lookup: CDR1 SGHAT, CDR2 FQNNGV. This chain's CDR3 is CASSLPSGSYEQYF. As DNA, the CDR3 is TGTGCCAGCAGCTTACCTAGCGGGAGTTACGAGCAGTACTTC. Variable domain in full (rest from reference TRBV11-2 and TRBJ2-7): EAGVAQSPRYKIIEKRQSVAFWCNPISGHATLYWYQQILGQGPKLLIQFQNNGVVDDSQLPKDRFSAERLKGVDSTLKIQPAKLEDSAVYLCASSLPSGSYEQYFGPGTRLTVT.

The chain has TRBV7-9 and TRBJ2-7; D may be TRBD1 (6 bases). The V and J ends lost 5 bases and 3 bases respectively, with 14 bases between them. Germline V gives CDR1 SEHNR, CDR2 FQNEAQ (reference sequence). This CDR3 has 14 amino acids. The DNA of the CDR3 is TGTGCCAGCAGCCTCCGGGACAACTACTACGAGCAGTACTTC. Translating it yields CASSLRDNYYEQYF.

The chain employs TRBV28 and TRBJ1-3; no firm D call. The CDR3 is 15 residues long. V dropped 1 base and J dropped 0 bases, with 7 bases sitting between them. Germline CDR1 reads MDHEN; CDR2 reads SYDVKM. The CDR3 coding sequence is TGTGCCAGCAGTTTATTAGCCAGCTCTGGAAACACCATATATTTT. Protein: CASSLLASSGNTIYF.